This is a list of T cell receptor beta chains from one sample in a study of OX40 agonist ivuxolimab in advanced cancers. Libraries were prepared by immunoSEQ multiplex PCR; TCRdb keeps only in-frame clonotypes and omits some of them. The sample shows more than 55,000 clones, more than 65% of them seen only once. The sequencing used CD4+ or CD8+ T cells sorted from blood, collected in a trial of the OX40 agonist ivuxolimab. These receptors all stem from an adult with an advanced solid tumor such as melanoma, head and neck, liver or kidney cancer. Each CDR3 is given with its conserved first and last residue. Fields, in order: clone size, D gene, J gene, V gene, CDR3 DNA, CDR3 protein. The D gene is left open where the match is weak. Clone sizes are given selectively: once, few, many, or a class where the clone is expanded.

abundance: NA; d_gene: TRBD1; j_gene: TRBJ1-2; v_gene: TRBV5-8; CDR3nt: TGTGCCAGCAGCTTTCTCTCAACGACAGGGTTAGCTAACTATGGCTACACCTTC; CDR3aa: CASSFLSTTGLANYGYTF
abundance: NA; d_gene: NA; j_gene: TRBJ2-6; v_gene: TRBV28; CDR3nt: TGTGCCAGCAGTCCCGTGGGGGCGCTCGGGGCCAACGTCCTGACTTTC; CDR3aa: CASSPVGALGANVLTF
abundance: NA; d_gene: NA; j_gene: TRBJ2-1; v_gene: TRBV5-1; CDR3nt: TGCGCCAGCAGCGGGGGTCAGTTATTCTCCTACAATGAGCAGTTCTTC; CDR3aa: CASSGGQLFSYNEQFF
abundance: NA; d_gene: NA; j_gene: TRBJ2-1; v_gene: TRBV27; CDR3nt: TGTGCCAGCAGTTTATCCGGCGGGACGCTCTACAATGAGCAGTTCTTC; CDR3aa: CASSLSGGTLYNEQFF
abundance: NA; d_gene: TRBD2; j_gene: TRBJ2-3; v_gene: TRBV19; CDR3nt: TGTGCCAGTAGTAAACGGGAGGTCGATACGCAGTATTTT; CDR3aa: CASSKREVDTQYF
abundance: NA; d_gene: NA; j_gene: TRBJ2-7; v_gene: TRBV15; CDR3nt: TGTGCCTCTGCTACAGGAGGAGGCTCCTACGAGCAGTACTTC; CDR3aa: CASATGGGSYEQYF
abundance: NA; d_gene: NA; j_gene: TRBJ1-1; v_gene: TRBV7-9; CDR3nt: TGTGCCAGCAGCCGAAATCTTATGGGGAACACTGAAGCTTTCTTT; CDR3aa: CASSRNLMGNTEAFF
abundance: few; d_gene: NA; j_gene: TRBJ1-3; v_gene: TRBV9; CDR3nt: TGTGCCAGCAGCGTAGAGGGGTTACCTGGAAACACCATATATTTT; CDR3aa: CASSVEGLPGNTIYF
abundance: NA; d_gene: NA; j_gene: TRBJ2-7; v_gene: TRBV6-1; CDR3nt: TGTGCCAGCAGTGACAAGTCCAGGACGAAGACCTACGAGCAGTACTTC; CDR3aa: CASSDKSRTKTYEQYF
abundance: NA; d_gene: TRBD1; j_gene: TRBJ2-3; v_gene: TRBV7-8; CDR3nt: TGTGCCAGCAGCTACACCGGGACAGGGGTGGATACGCAGTATTTT; CDR3aa: CASSYTGTGVDTQYF
abundance: NA; d_gene: NA; j_gene: TRBJ1-2; v_gene: TRBV4-3; CDR3nt: TGCGCCAGCAGCCAAGATCTTGGGGGGCCAGGGAGGTCTTACTATGGCTACACCTTC; CDR3aa: CASSQDLGGPGRSYYGYTF
abundance: NA; d_gene: NA; j_gene: TRBJ2-5; v_gene: TRBV5-8; CDR3nt: TGTGCCAGCAGCTTCGGGTTAGGGGTGGTCCAAGAGACCCAGTACTTC; CDR3aa: CASSFGLGVVQETQYF
abundance: few; d_gene: NA; j_gene: TRBJ1-5; v_gene: TRBV30; CDR3nt: TGTGCCTGGGGAAGGGATAGCAATCAGCCCCAGCATTTT; CDR3aa: CAWGRDSNQPQHF
abundance: NA; d_gene: NA; j_gene: TRBJ1-5; v_gene: TRBV7-2; CDR3nt: TGTGCCAGCAGCCCTGGACAAAATCAGCCCCAGCATTTT; CDR3aa: CASSPGQNQPQHF
abundance: NA; d_gene: TRBD2; j_gene: TRBJ2-1; v_gene: TRBV2; CDR3nt: TGTGCCAGCAGTGAGTCTAGCGGCTCCTACAATGAGCAGTTCTTC; CDR3aa: CASSESSGSYNEQFF
abundance: NA; d_gene: NA; j_gene: TRBJ1-2; v_gene: TRBV5-6; CDR3nt: TGTGCCAGCAGCTTGGGGGATTCTAACTATGGCTACACCTTC; CDR3aa: CASSLGDSNYGYTF
abundance: NA; d_gene: NA; j_gene: TRBJ1-2; v_gene: TRBV6-1; CDR3nt: TGTGCCAGCAGACCTACAGGACTCTATGGCTACACCTTC; CDR3aa: CASRPTGLYGYTF
abundance: NA; d_gene: NA; j_gene: TRBJ2-4; v_gene: TRBV7-2; CDR3nt: TGTGCCAGCAGCCCTCCGTCGGGACTTCTCAAAAACATTCAGTACTTC; CDR3aa: CASSPPSGLLKNIQYF
abundance: NA; d_gene: NA; j_gene: TRBJ1-4; v_gene: TRBV5-4; CDR3nt: TGTGCCAGCAGCTCAGGAGGATCTAATGAAAAACTGTTTTTT; CDR3aa: CASSSGGSNEKLFF
abundance: few; d_gene: TRBD2; j_gene: TRBJ2-2; v_gene: TRBV7-2; CDR3nt: TGTGCCAGCAGCGAGGGACTAGCGGAAAACACCGGGGAGCTGTTTTTT; CDR3aa: CASSEGLAENTGELFF
abundance: NA; d_gene: NA; j_gene: TRBJ2-1; v_gene: TRBV10-1; CDR3nt: TGCGCCAGCACCTCATCCATGCCTGGCTACAATGAGCAGTTCTTC; CDR3aa: CASTSSMPGYNEQFF
abundance: NA; d_gene: TRBD2; j_gene: TRBJ2-1; v_gene: TRBV5-1; CDR3nt: TGCGCCAGCAGCTCCCGGACTAGCGGGGGGTACAATGAGCAGTTCTTC; CDR3aa: CASSSRTSGGYNEQFF
abundance: NA; d_gene: TRBD2; j_gene: TRBJ2-5; v_gene: TRBV7-9; CDR3nt: TGTGCCAGCAGCTTGCTAGCGGGGGCCCAAGAGACCCAGTACTTC; CDR3aa: CASSLLAGAQETQYF
abundance: NA; d_gene: TRBD1; j_gene: TRBJ1-2; v_gene: TRBV27; CDR3nt: TGTGCCAGCAGGCGAAGACAGGGACTCGCAGGCTACACCTTC; CDR3aa: CASRRRQGLAGYTF
abundance: few; d_gene: NA; j_gene: TRBJ2-1; v_gene: TRBV7-7; CDR3nt: TGTGCCAGCAGCTTTGGCGGATACAATGAGCAGTTCTTC; CDR3aa: CASSFGGYNEQFF
abundance: few; d_gene: NA; j_gene: TRBJ1-6; v_gene: TRBV7-6; CDR3nt: TGTGCCAGCAGCTATACAGGGAAAGACTCACCCCTCCACTTT; CDR3aa: CASSYTGKDSPLHF
abundance: NA; d_gene: TRBD1; j_gene: TRBJ2-7; v_gene: TRBV20-1; CDR3nt: TGCAGTGCCATGACAGGGAGCGAGCAGTACTTC; CDR3aa: CSAMTGSEQYF
abundance: medium-sized; d_gene: NA; j_gene: TRBJ1-1; v_gene: TRBV19; CDR3nt: TGTGCCAGTAGTATTGGGAACAGGGCTGAAGCTTTCTTT; CDR3aa: CASSIGNRAEAFF
abundance: NA; d_gene: NA; j_gene: TRBJ2-2; v_gene: TRBV7-9; CDR3nt: TGTGCCAGCAGCTTATGGGGGAGGGGGACCGGGGAGCTGTTTTTT; CDR3aa: CASSLWGRGTGELFF
abundance: NA; d_gene: NA; j_gene: TRBJ2-1; v_gene: TRBV7-8; CDR3nt: TGTGCCAGCAGCTTAGGGGCCGGGGTCTACAATGAGCAGTTCTTC; CDR3aa: CASSLGAGVYNEQFF
abundance: NA; d_gene: NA; j_gene: TRBJ1-2; v_gene: TRBV5-1; CDR3nt: TGCGCCAGCAGCTTAGACGGGAACTATGGCTACACCTTC; CDR3aa: CASSLDGNYGYTF
abundance: once; d_gene: NA; j_gene: TRBJ1-1; v_gene: TRBV2; CDR3nt: TGTGCCAGCATTAGGGGCTCCATGAACACTGAAGCTTTCTTT; CDR3aa: CASIRGSMNTEAFF